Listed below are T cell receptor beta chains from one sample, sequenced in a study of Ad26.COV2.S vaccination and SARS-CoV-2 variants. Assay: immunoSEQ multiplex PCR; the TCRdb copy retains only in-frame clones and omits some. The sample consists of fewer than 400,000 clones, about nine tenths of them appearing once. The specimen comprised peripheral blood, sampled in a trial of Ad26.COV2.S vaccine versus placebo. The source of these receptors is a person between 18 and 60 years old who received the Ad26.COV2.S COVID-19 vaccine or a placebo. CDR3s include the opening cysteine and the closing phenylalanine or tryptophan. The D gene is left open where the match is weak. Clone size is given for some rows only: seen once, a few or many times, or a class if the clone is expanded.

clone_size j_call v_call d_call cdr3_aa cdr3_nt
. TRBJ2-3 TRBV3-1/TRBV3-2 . CASSQTVSTDTQYF TGTGCCAGCAGCCAAACGGTTAGCACAGATACGCAGTATTTT
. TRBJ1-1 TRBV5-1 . CASSPWGQRGGGNTEAFF TGCGCCAGCAGCCCTTGGGGGCAACGGGGCGGTGGGAACACTGAAGCTTTCTTT
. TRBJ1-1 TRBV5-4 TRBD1 CASSLLTGPNTEAFF TGTGCCAGCAGCTTGCTGACAGGGCCGAACACTGAAGCTTTCTTT
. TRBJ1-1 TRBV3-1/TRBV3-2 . CASSQGGVWRNNNTEAFF TGTGCCAGCAGCCAAGGAGGGGTTTGGAGGAATAACAACACTGAAGCTTTCTTT
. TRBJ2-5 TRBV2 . CASSVEGDLQETQYF TGTGCCAGCAGTGTTGAGGGGGACCTCCAAGAGACCCAGTACTTC
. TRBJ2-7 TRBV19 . CASSHRGRSSYEQYF TGTGCCAGTAGCCACCGCGGACGTAGCTCCTACGAGCAGTACTTC
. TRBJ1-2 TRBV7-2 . CASSLALDGYTF TGTGCCAGCAGCTTAGCCCTTGATGGCTACACCTTC
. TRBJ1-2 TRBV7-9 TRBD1 CAAGEGAYGYTF TGTGCAGCTGGTGAGGGGGCGTATGGCTACACCTTC
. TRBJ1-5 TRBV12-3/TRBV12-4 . CASSLAGGQPQHF TGTGCCAGCAGTTTAGCCGGGGGACAGCCCCAGCATTTT
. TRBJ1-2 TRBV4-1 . CASSQDLGYYGYTF TGCGCCAGCAGCCAAGATTTGGGGTACTATGGCTACACCTTC
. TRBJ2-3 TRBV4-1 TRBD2 CASSWTGGVASTDTQYF TGCGCCAGCAGTTGGACTGGGGGGGTCGCTAGCACAGATACGCAGTATTTT
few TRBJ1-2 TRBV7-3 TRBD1 CASSSTGAIYGYTF TGTGCCAGCAGTTCGACAGGGGCTATCTATGGCTACACCTTC
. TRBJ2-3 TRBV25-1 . CASSEYLVVISSTDTQYF TGTGCCAGCAGTGAATATCTTGTAGTAATATCTAGCACAGATACGCAGTATTTT
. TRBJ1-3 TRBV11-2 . CASSLEARGNTIYF TGTGCCAGCAGCTTAGAGGCCCGTGGAAACACCATATATTTT
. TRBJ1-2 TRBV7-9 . CASRQGGGYTF TGTGCCAGCAGACAGGGAGGTGGCTACACCTTC
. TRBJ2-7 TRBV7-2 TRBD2 CASSASGPSYEQYF TGTGCCAGCAGCGCTAGCGGGCCCTCCTACGAGCAGTACTTC
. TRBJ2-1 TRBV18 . CASSPEGNEQFF TGTGCCAGCTCACCAGAGGGTAATGAGCAGTTCTTC
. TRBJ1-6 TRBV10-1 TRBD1 CASSDSPGQGNSPLHF TGCGCCAGCAGTGACTCCCCTGGACAGGGAAATTCACCCCTCCACTTT
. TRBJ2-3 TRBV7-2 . CASSLAGGPTDTQYF TGTGCCAGCAGCTTAGCGGGGGGGCCTACAGATACGCAGTATTTT
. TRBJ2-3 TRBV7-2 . CASSLWDIGTDTQYF TGTGCCAGCAGCTTATGGGACATTGGCACAGATACGCAGTATTTT
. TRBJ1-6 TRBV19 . CASKETTNSPLHF TGTGCCAGTAAGGAGACGACAAATTCACCCCTCCACTTT
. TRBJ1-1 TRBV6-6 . CASIPWQAVSDAFF TGTGCCAGCATCCCCTGGCAGGCGGTATCGGACGCTTTCTTT
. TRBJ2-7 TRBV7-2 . CASSQRGPGVEQYF TGTGCCAGCAGCCAAAGAGGGCCGGGGGTAGAGCAGTACTTC
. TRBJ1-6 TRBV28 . CASSLKLTGNSPLHF TGTGCCAGCAGTTTAAAATTGACAGGCAATTCACCCCTCCACTTT
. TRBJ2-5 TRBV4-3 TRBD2 CASSQDRPFTSAIYQETQYF TGCGCCAGCAGCCAAGACCGTCCGTTCACTAGCGCGATATACCAAGAGACCCAGTACTTC
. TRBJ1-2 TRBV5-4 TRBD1 CASSFNRGRDYYGYTF TGTGCCAGCAGCTTCAACAGGGGGCGAGATTACTATGGCTACACCTTC
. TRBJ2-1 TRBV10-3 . CAISESKVGSLYNEQFF TGTGCCATCAGTGAGTCGAAGGTGGGTTCCCTCTACAATGAGCAGTTCTTC
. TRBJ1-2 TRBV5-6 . CASSLEIVLVGNYGYTF TGTGCCAGCAGCTTGGAAATTGTGTTAGTGGGTAACTATGGCTACACCTTC
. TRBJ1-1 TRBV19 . CASSSAGGRPTEAFF TGTGCCAGTAGTAGCGCGGGAGGTCGCCCCACTGAAGCTTTCTTT
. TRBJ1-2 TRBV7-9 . CASSPPGQGSLGYGYTF TGTGCCAGCAGCCCTCCGGGTCAAGGTAGTCTTGGCTATGGCTACACCTTC
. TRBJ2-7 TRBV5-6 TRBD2 CASSRLAGGTYEQYF TGTGCCAGCAGCCGACTAGCGGGGGGAACCTACGAGCAGTACTTC
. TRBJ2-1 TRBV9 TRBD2 CASSANRLAPGGNEQFF TGTGCCAGCAGCGCTAACCGACTAGCCCCCGGGGGAAATGAGCAGTTCTTC
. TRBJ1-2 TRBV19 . CATSQQVGLYGYTF TGTGCCACGAGCCAACAGGTCGGCCTTTATGGCTACACCTTC
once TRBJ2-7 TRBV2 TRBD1 CASSERTGNEQYF TGTGCCAGCAGTGAAAGGACAGGCAACGAGCAGTACTTC
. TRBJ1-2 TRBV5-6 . CASSSSGPRDYTF TGTGCCAGCAGCTCCTCAGGACCCCGAGATTACACCTTC
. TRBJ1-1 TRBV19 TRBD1 CASSILPTGGFEAFF TGTGCCAGTAGTATCCTCCCGACAGGGGGTTTTGAAGCTTTCTTT
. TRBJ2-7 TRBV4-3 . CASSQVYAGPLTHEQYF TGCGCCAGCAGCCAAGTTTACGCCGGACCTTTAACCCACGAGCAGTACTTC
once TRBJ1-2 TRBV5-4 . CASSLVPNGYTF TGTGCCAGCAGCTTGGTTCCGAATGGCTACACCTTC
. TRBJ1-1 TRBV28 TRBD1 CASSSRTGGMGNTEAFF TGTGCCAGCAGTTCCCGGACAGGGGGCATGGGGAACACTGAAGCTTTCTTT
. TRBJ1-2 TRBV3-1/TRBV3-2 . CASSQVMAGYTF TGTGCCAGCAGCCAAGTAATGGCAGGCTACACCTTC